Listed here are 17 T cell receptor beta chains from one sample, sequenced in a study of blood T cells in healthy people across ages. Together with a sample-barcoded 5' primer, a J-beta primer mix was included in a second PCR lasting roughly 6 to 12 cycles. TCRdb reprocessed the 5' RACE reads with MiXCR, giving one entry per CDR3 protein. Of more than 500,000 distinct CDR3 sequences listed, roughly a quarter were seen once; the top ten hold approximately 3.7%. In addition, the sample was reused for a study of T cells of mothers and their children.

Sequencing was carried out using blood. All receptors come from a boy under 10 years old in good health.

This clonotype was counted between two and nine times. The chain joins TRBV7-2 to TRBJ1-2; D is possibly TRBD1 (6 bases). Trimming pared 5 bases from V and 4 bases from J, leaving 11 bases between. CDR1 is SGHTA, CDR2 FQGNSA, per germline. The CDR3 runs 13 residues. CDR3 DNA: TGTGCCAGCAGCCGGGGGGGCGCCTATGGCTACACCTTC. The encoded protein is CASSRGGAYGYTF. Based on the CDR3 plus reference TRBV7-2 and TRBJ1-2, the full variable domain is GAGVSQSPSNKVTEKGKDVELRCDPISGHTALYWYRQSLGQGLEFLIYFQGNSAPDKSGLPSDRFSAERTGGSVSTLTIQRTQQEDSAVYLCASSRGGAYGYTFGSGTRLTVV.

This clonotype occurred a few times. CDR3 sequence reads: CASSFPEWGQVGYTF. CDR3 DNA: TGTGCCAGCAGCTTCCCCGAATGGGGGCAAGTTGGCTACACCTTC. V and J are TRBV7-9 and TRBJ1-2; weak D call: TRBD1 (6 bases). This CDR3 is 15 amino acids long. Trimming left V 3 bases short and J 7 bases short, with 18 bases between. Germline CDR1 is SEHNR and CDR2 is FQNEAQ (reference sequence).

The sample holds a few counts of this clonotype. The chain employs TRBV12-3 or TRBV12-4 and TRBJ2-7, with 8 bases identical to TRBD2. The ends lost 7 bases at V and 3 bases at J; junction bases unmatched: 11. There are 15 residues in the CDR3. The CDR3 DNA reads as TGTGCCAGCACCCTGGCGGGACTAGAGCTCTACGAGCAGTACTTC. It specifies CASTLAGLELYEQYF.

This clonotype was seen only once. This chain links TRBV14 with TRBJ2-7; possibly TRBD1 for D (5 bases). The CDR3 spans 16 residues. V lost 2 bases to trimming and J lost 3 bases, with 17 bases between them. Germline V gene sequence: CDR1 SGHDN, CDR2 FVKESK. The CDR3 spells CASSQLGQFTRYEQYF. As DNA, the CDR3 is TGTGCCAGCAGCCAACTTGGACAATTCACCCGCTACGAGCAGTACTTC.

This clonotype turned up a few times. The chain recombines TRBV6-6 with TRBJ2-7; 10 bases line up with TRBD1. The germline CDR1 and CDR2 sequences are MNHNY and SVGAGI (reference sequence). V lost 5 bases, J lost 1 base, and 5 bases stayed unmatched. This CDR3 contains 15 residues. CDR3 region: CASSPWGQGSYEQYF. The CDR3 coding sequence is TGTGCCAGCAGTCCCTGGGGACAGGGGTCCTACGAGCAGTACTTC.

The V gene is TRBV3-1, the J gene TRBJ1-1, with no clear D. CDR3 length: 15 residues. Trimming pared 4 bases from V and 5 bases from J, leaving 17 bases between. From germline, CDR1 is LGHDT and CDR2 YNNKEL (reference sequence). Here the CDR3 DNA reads TGTGCCAGCAGCCCCCAAATAGGCATCGAGACTGAAGCTTTCTTT. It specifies CASSPQIGIETEAFF.

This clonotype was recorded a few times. The CDR3 bases are TGTGCCAGCAGTTATAGTCCTCGGGAGACCCAGTACTTC. Protein: CASSYSPRETQYF. The genes are TRBV6-5 and TRBJ2-5; D unclear. The CDR3 is 13 amino acids. CDR1 is MNHEY, CDR2 SVGAGI, per germline. V dropped 3 bases and J dropped 5 bases, with 10 bases sitting between them.

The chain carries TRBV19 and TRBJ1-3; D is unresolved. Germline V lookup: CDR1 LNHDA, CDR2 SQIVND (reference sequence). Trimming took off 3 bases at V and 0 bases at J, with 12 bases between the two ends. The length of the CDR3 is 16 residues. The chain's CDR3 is CASSIISGNSGNTIYF. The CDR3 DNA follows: TGTGCCAGTAGTATTATCTCCGGGAACTCTGGAAACACCATATATTTT.

Written as DNA, the CDR3 is TGTGCCAGCACCCAGGCGGGTCAATACGAGCAGTACTTC. Its protein product is CASTQAGQYEQYF. This sequence joins TRBV6-5 and TRBJ2-7; D might be TRBD2 (5 bases). The CDR3 consists of 13 residues. Germline lookup yields CDR1 MNHEY and CDR2 SVGAGI. Trimming stripped 7 bases from V and 4 bases from J, with 14 bases between.

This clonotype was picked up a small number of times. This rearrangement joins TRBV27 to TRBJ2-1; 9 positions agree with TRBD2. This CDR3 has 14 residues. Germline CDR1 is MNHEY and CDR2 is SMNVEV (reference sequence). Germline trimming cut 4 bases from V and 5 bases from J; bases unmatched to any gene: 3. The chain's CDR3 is CASSYAGGDNEQFF. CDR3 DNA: TGTGCCAGCAGTTATGCGGGAGGGGACAATGAGCAGTTCTTC.

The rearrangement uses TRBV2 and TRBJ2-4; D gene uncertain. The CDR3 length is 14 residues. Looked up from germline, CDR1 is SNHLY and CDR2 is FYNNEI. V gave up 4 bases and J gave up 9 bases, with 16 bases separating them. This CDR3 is CASSAKGLGSIQYF. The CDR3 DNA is TGTGCCAGCAGTGCAAAAGGGCTGGGAAGCATTCAGTACTTC.

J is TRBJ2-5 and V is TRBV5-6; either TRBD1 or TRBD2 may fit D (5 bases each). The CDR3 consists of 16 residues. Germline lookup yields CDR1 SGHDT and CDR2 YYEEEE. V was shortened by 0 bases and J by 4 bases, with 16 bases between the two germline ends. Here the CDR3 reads CASSLAMGVVGETQYF. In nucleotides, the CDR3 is TGTGCCAGCAGCTTGGCTATGGGGGTAGTGGGAGAGACCCAGTACTTC.

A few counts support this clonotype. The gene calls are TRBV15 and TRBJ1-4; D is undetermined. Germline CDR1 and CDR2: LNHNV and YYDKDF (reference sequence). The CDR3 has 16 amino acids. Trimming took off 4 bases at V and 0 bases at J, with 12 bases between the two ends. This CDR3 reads CATSTGRVTTNEKLFF. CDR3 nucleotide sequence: TGTGCCACCAGCACTGGTAGGGTTACAACTAATGAAAAACTGTTTTTT.

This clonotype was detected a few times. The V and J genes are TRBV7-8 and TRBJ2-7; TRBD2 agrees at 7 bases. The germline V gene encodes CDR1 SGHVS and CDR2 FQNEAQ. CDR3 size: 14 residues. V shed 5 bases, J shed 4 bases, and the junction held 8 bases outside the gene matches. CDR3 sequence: CASSGAGGSYEQYF. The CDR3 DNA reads TGTGCCAGCAGCGGGGCGGGCGGGAGTTACGAGCAGTACTTC.

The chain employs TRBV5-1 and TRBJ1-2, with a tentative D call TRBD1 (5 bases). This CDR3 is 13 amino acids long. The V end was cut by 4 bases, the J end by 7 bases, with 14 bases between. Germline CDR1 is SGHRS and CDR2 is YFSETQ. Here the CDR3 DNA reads TGCGCCAGCAGCAAGGAGGGCGGGGGTGGCTACACCTTC. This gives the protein CASSKEGGGGYTF.

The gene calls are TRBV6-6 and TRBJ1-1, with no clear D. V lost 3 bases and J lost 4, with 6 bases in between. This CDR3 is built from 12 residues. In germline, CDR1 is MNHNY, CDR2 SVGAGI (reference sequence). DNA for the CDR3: TGTGCCAGCAGTTATTGGGGCACTGAAGCTTTCTTT. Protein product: CASSYWGTEAFF.

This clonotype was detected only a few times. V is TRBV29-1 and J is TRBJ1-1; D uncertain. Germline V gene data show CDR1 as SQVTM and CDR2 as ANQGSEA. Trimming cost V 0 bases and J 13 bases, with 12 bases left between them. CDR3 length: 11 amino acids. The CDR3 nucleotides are TGCAGCGTTGAAGATCTCCAACTGAATTTCTTT. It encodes CSVEDLQLNFF.